These 18 T cell receptor beta chains were all obtained from the same sample, sequenced in a study of PD-1 and CTLA-4 blockade in melanoma. The assay was immunoSEQ multiplex PCR, and TCRdb's table has in-frame clones only and misses some. Here the sample spans about 32,000 clones, about 85% being singletons. Specimen: CD8+ T cells from peripheral blood, collected from a patient given anti-PD-1 treatment. The receptor source for this set is a human donor with melanoma.

The chain employs TRBV6-2 or TRBV6-3 and TRBJ2-7; D is unresolved. Germline CDR1 is MNHEY and CDR2 is SVGEGT. The V end lost 2 bases, the J end lost 3 bases, and 23 bases lay between the germline ends. The CDR3 sequence is 18 residues long. The CDR3: CASSYRVRFSDLGYEQYF. The CDR3 coding sequence is TGTGCCAGCAGTTACAGGGTCAGGTTTTCGGACCTTGGCTACGAGCAGTACTTC.

The rearrangement uses TRBV11-1 and TRBJ2-5; unclear D gene. The CDR3 spans 13 residues. The ends were cut back, 2 bases at V and 4 bases at J, with 8 bases in the middle. Germline values: CDR1 SGHAT, CDR2 FQDESV (reference sequence). The DNA of the CDR3 is TGTGCCAGCAGCTTACGGCCCGGAGAGACCCAGTACTTC. It codes for CASSLRPGETQYF.

This chain links TRBV6-5 with TRBJ2-7, with TRBD1 matching over 10 bases. This CDR3 spans 15 amino acids. The junction had 8 bases not matched to a gene; V was cut back by 6 bases and J by 3 bases. Germline CDR1 and CDR2: MNHEY and SVGAGI. In nucleotides, the CDR3 is TGTGCCAGCAGCCAACCGGGACAGGGGAACTACGAGCAGTACTTC. This gives the protein CASSQPGQGNYEQYF.

The DNA for the CDR3 is TGTGCCAGCAGACCCCTTTCGGCGGGGGGCAACAATGAGCAGTTCTTC. Protein: CASRPLSAGGNNEQFF. The chain links TRBV13 to TRBJ2-1, with 8 bases matching TRBD2. The CDR3 is 16 amino acids. Per the germline V gene, CDR1 is PRHDT and CDR2 is FYEKMQ (reference sequence). J gave up 5 bases and V 6 bases, and 12 bases lay outside the gene matches.

A single count supports this clone. The gene calls are TRBV7-2 and TRBJ2-3, with D uncertain. V was pared by 5 bases and J by 6 bases, with 12 bases between. The germline gives CDR1 SGHTA, CDR2 FQGNSA. The CDR3 has 13 amino acids. CDR3 amino acids: CASSPPLGDTQYF. CDR3 in DNA: TGTGCCAGCAGCCCTCCGTTAGGGGATACGCAGTATTTT.

The chain is built from TRBV12-3 or TRBV12-4 and TRBJ2-7, with D tentatively TRBD2 (5 bases). V lost 3 bases, J lost 2 bases, and 8 bases lay in between. The CDR3 runs 13 residues. The CDR3 protein is CASSLSGPYEQYF. DNA for the CDR3: TGTGCCAGCAGTTTGAGCGGACCCTACGAGCAGTACTTC.

The gene calls are TRBV18 and TRBJ2-1, with D possibly called TRBD1 or TRBD2 (5 bases each). Trimming cost V 8 bases and J 0 bases, with 11 bases left between them. The germline V gene encodes CDR1 KGHSH and CDR2 LQKENI. The CDR3 spans 14 residues. The CDR3: CASGTGTSYNEQFF. The CDR3 DNA follows: TGTGCCAGCGGCACCGGGACCTCCTACAATGAGCAGTTCTTC.

This chain connects TRBV12-3 or TRBV12-4 to TRBJ1-1, with D unresolved. The CDR3 consists of 13 residues. V was trimmed by 7 bases and J by 5 bases, leaving 14 bases between them. As DNA, the CDR3 is TGTGCCAGCACCCGGGGAGGGTGGACTGAAGCTTTCTTT. It is translated as CASTRGGWTEAFF.

V gene TRBV6-5 combines with J gene TRBJ1-2, with 7 nucleotides matching TRBD1. CDR1 and CDR2 from the germline V gene are MNHEY and SVGAGI. J was trimmed by 3 bases and V by 5 bases; bases with no gene match: 6. CDR3 length: 14 amino acids. This CDR3 reads CASSPRGGDYGYTF. The CDR3 region has the DNA TGTGCCAGCAGTCCCAGGGGGGGAGACTATGGCTACACCTTC.

The rearrangement uses TRBV3-1 (or the pseudogene TRBV3-2) and TRBJ1-4, with a possible D match to TRBD1 (6 bases). The germline V gene has CDR1 LGHDT and CDR2 YNNKEL (reference sequence). This CDR3 has 15 amino acids. The V and J ends lost 4 bases and 6 bases respectively, with 15 bases between them. In DNA form, the CDR3 reads TGTGCCAGCAGCCCCTTACAGGGAGGGGATGAAAAACTGTTTTTT. Translating gives CASSPLQGGDEKLFF.

This chain links TRBV2 with TRBJ2-7; D not resolved. Germline V gene data show CDR1 as SNHLY and CDR2 as FYNNEI. Trimming took 6 bases from V and 0 from J, leaving 12 bases between them. This CDR3 is built from 14 residues. CDR3 bases: TGTGCCAGCAGACAGACCTGGGGCTCCTACGAGCAGTACTTC. This sequence encodes CASRQTWGSYEQYF.

This clone has a handful of counts. The chain recombines TRBV7-9 with TRBJ1-1; 7 nucleotides line up with TRBD1. This CDR3 has 15 amino acids. Trimming at V came to 5 bases and at J to 4 bases, leaving 10 bases not matched to a gene. CDR1 and CDR2 (germline): SEHNR, FQNEAQ (reference sequence). Here the CDR3 reads CASSQATGRATEAFF. DNA of the CDR3: TGTGCCAGCAGCCAAGCGACAGGGCGCGCCACTGAAGCTTTCTTT.

The V gene is TRBV4-3, the J gene TRBJ2-7; the match to TRBD2 covers 8 bases. After removal of 4 bases from V and 3 bases from J, the junction contained 5 bases not matched to a gene. The germline CDR1 and CDR2 sequences are LGHNA and YSLEER. The CDR3 runs 14 residues. The CDR3 loop is CASSRGLGRYEQYF. Here the CDR3 DNA reads TGCGCCAGCAGCCGGGGACTAGGGCGCTACGAGCAGTACTTC.

This clone was detected once. The J gene is TRBJ1-1, the V gene TRBV20-1; 7 bases match TRBD1. The junction had 12 bases not matched to a gene; V was cut back by 3 bases and J by 8 bases. Germline CDR1 is DFQATT and CDR2 is SNEGSKA (reference sequence). The CDR3 length is 14 residues. CDR3: CSASFVVKQGEAFF. As DNA, the CDR3 is TGCAGTGCTAGTTTTGTGGTCAAACAGGGGGAAGCTTTCTTT.

The rearrangement joins TRBV2 to TRBJ2-1, with D possibly TRBD1 on 6 matching bases. From germline, CDR1 is SNHLY and CDR2 FYNNEI. The CDR3 extends over 15 amino acids. V was pared by 6 bases and J by 0 bases, with 12 bases between. The DNA of the CDR3 is TGTGCCAGCAGGCGACAGGTCCTCTCCTACAATGAGCAGTTCTTC. It encodes CASRRQVLSYNEQFF.

This chain links TRBV28 with TRBJ1-2, with 10 bases lining up with TRBD1. The V gene's germline CDR1 is MDHEN and CDR2 SYDVKM. V lost 6 bases, J lost 0 bases, and 10 bases stayed unmatched. The CDR3 spans 17 residues. Written as DNA, the CDR3 is TGTGCCAGCAGCAATACCGGGACAGGGGACCCTAACTATGGCTACACCTTC. Amino acid sequence: CASSNTGTGDPNYGYTF.

This rearrangement joins TRBV27 to TRBJ2-7, with D perhaps matching TRBD2 (6 bases). Deletions cut 6 bases from V and 2 bases from J, with 14 bases between. Germline CDR1 and CDR2: MNHEY and SMNVEV (reference sequence). The CDR3 spans 14 residues. The CDR3 bases are TGTGCCAGCAGCGGAGGGTCGGGGGCCTACGAGCAGTACTTC. It encodes CASSGGSGAYEQYF.

V gene TRBV30 combines with J gene TRBJ1-2; a weak D match, TRBD1 (5 bases). CDR1 is GTSNPN, CDR2 SVGIG, per germline (reference sequence). The CDR3 consists of 13 residues. Trimming shortened V by 1 base and J by 7 bases, and 13 bases separated the two germline ends. CDR3 protein: CAWSATGSSGYTF. CDR3 DNA sequence: TGTGCCTGGAGTGCTACAGGCTCCAGTGGCTACACCTTC.